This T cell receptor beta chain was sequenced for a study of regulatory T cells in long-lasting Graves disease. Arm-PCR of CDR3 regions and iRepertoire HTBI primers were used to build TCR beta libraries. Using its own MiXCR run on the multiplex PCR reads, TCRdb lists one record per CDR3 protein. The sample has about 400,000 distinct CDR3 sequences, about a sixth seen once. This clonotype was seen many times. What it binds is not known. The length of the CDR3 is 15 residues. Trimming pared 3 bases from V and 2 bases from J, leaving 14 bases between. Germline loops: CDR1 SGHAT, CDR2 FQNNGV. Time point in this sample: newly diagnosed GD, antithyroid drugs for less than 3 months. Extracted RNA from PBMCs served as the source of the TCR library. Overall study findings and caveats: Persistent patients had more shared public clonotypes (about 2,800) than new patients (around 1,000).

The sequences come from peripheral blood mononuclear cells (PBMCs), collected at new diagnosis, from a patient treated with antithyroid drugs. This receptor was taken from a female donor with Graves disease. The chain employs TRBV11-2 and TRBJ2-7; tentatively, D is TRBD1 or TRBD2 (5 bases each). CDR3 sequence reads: CASSFRGAGPYEQYF. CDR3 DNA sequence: TGTGCCAGCAGCTTCCGAGGGGCTGGCCCCTACGAGCAGTACTTC.